The rows below give T cell receptor beta chains drawn from one sample of a study of blood T cells in healthy people across ages. Via MiXCR, TCRdb re-called the 5' RACE reads, giving one row per CDR3 protein. This table has over a million distinct CDR3 sequences, less than 25% appearing once. The same specimen was also included in a second study, on T cells of mothers and their children.

Sequencing used blood. The receptors were gathered from a girl aged 2-15 years in good health. Both conserved end residues are part of each CDR3. A D gene is named only where the DNA matches it firmly. For some rows the clone size is stated as once, few or many, or as a class when expanded; others skip it.

cdr3_length,clone_size,d_call,j_call,v_call,cdr3_nt,cdr3_aa
16,few,.,TRBJ2-2,TRBV3-1,TGTGCCAGCAGCCCCCGACTACACGCGAACACCGGGGAGCTGTTTTTT,CASSPRLHANTGELFF
16,few,TRBD1,TRBJ1-4,TRBV28,TGTGCCAGCAGTCACTGGTTGGGGGGACAGGCGGAAAAACTGTTTTTT,CASSHWLGGQAEKLFF
16,few,.,TRBJ2-3,TRBV6-1,TGTGCCAGCAGCCCTCTTATGGGGGATAGCACAGATACGCAGTATTTT,CASSPLMGDSTDTQYF
15,.,TRBD1,TRBJ2-5,TRBV7-3,TGTGCCAGCAGCCCGGGACAGTCCGTGAGCGAGACCCAGTACTTC,CASSPGQSVSETQYF
16,.,TRBD2,TRBJ2-1,TRBV7-8,TGTGCCAGCAGCTCAAAGCGGGGAAGCTCCTACAATGAGCAGTTCTTC,CASSSKRGSSYNEQFF
14,.,.,TRBJ2-5,TRBV6-6,TGTGCCAGCAGTTACCAGGGTTCCACCTACGACCAGTACTTC,CASSYQGSTYDQYF
15,few,.,TRBJ2-5,TRBV28,TGTGCCAGCAGTCCGATAAGGACTAATCAAGAGACCCAGTACTTC,CASSPIRTNQETQYF
14,.,.,TRBJ1-4,TRBV4-1,TGCGCCAGCAGCCAAGAAGGGGACGACGAAAAACTGTTTTTT,CASSQEGDDEKLFF
16,.,.,TRBJ1-2,TRBV5-6,TGTGCCAGCAGCTTGTACTCAGACCTGGGGATCTATGGCTACACCTTC,CASSLYSDLGIYGYTF
16,few,.,TRBJ1-1,TRBV18,TGTGCCAGCTCACCACTCGGACAGACTCTGAACACTGAAGCTTTCTTT,CASSPLGQTLNTEAFF
16,few,TRBD2,TRBJ2-7,TRBV29-1,TGCAGCGTTGCTGGACTAGCGGGAGGGCCTTCCTACGAGCAGTACTTC,CSVAGLAGGPSYEQYF
13,.,.,TRBJ2-3,TRBV29-1,TGCAGCGTTCGGGACTTACGTGCAGATACGCAGTATTTT,CSVRDLRADTQYF
13,.,.,TRBJ1-1,TRBV9,TGTGCCAGCAGCGTAGGTCAGGACACTGAAGCTTTCTTT,CASSVGQDTEAFF
15,.,.,TRBJ2-4,TRBV7-2,TGTGCCAGCAGCTTAGCGTCCACAGCCAACAACATTCAGTACTTC,CASSLASTANNIQYF
14,.,.,TRBJ1-2,TRBV6-2/TRBV6-3,TGTGCCAGCAGTTACTCCGAAGTCCCCTATGGCTACACCTTC,CASSYSEVPYGYTF
15,few,TRBD1,TRBJ2-1,TRBV20-1,TGCAGTGCAGGACAGGCCTGGGCTCCCTACAATGAGCAGTTCTTC,CSAGQAWAPYNEQFF
16,.,TRBD2,TRBJ2-1,TRBV9,TGTGCCAGCAGCTTGCCTCTAGCGGGAGGGCCTAATGAGCAGTTCTTC,CASSLPLAGGPNEQFF
15,few,TRBD1,TRBJ2-7,TRBV7-2,TGTGCCAGCAGCCAGGCCAGACAGGGGATGAACGAGCAGTACTTC,CASSQARQGMNEQYF
17,few,.,TRBJ1-2,TRBV4-2,TGTGCCAGCAGCCCAGCTCCATTCGGCTTCGCGGACGATGGCTACACCTTC,CASSPAPFGFADDGYTF
12,few,.,TRBJ2-1,TRBV24-1,TGTGCCACCAGTGATTACGGGGATGAGCAGTTCTTC,CATSDYGDEQFF
13,few,.,TRBJ2-1,TRBV7-9,TGTGCCAGCAGCTTAACTAGTTTGCATGAGCAGTTCTTC,CASSLTSLHEQFF
16,.,.,TRBJ2-7,TRBV28,TGTGCCAGCTACACAAGCACCGGGCCATTCGCCTACGAGCAGTACTTC,CASYTSTGPFAYEQYF
16,few,.,TRBJ2-7,TRBV11-3,TGTGCCAGCAGCCCGGCGGGGCAGGTTAACTCCTACGAGCAGTACTTC,CASSPAGQVNSYEQYF
14,.,.,TRBJ2-3,TRBV7-3,TGTGCCAGCAGCCCAATGGGGGTTGTTGATACGCAGTATTTT,CASSPMGVVDTQYF
15,few,.,TRBJ1-4,TRBV7-9,TGTGCCGGGGCAGGGTCGGCAGCAACTAATGAAAAACTGTTTTTT,CAGAGSAATNEKLFF
14,few,.,TRBJ2-5,TRBV28,TGTGCCAGCAGTTTTTCCCGGGGGTGGGAGACCCAGTACTTC,CASSFSRGWETQYF
15,.,.,TRBJ2-7,TRBV19,TGTGCCAGTAGTATGACAGAATATTACTCCTACGAGCAGTACTTC,CASSMTEYYSYEQYF
13,few,.,TRBJ2-5,TRBV28,TGTGCCAGCGCTGGCAGGCGAGGGGAGACCCAGTACTTC,CASAGRRGETQYF
11,.,.,TRBJ1-1,TRBV6-6,TGTGCCAGCACCATAAGCACTGAAGCTTTCTTT,CASTISTEAFF
14,few,.,TRBJ1-2,TRBV12-3/TRBV12-4,TGTGCCAGCAGTTGGAAGGGGTTAAACTATGGCTACACCTTC,CASSWKGLNYGYTF
14,.,TRBD2,TRBJ2-7,TRBV9,TGTGCCAGCAGCGTAGGGGGGAGGGCCTACGAGCAGTACTTC,CASSVGGRAYEQYF
17,.,TRBD2,TRBJ2-5,TRBV29-1,TGCAGCGTTGAAGGGACTAGCGGGAGGGAACTCCAAGAGACCCAGTACTTC,CSVEGTSGRELQETQYF
13,few,.,TRBJ2-5,TRBV7-9,TGTGCCAGCAGCTTATTTTCTATAGAGACCCAGTACTTC,CASSLFSIETQYF
14,.,.,TRBJ2-7,TRBV7-8,TGTGCCAGCAGCTTAGTAGGGGGGAGACACGAGCAGTACTTC,CASSLVGGRHEQYF
16,.,TRBD2,TRBJ2-1,TRBV6-5,TGTGCCAGCAGTTACTCGCGGGAGGAGACCTACAATGAGCAGTTCTTC,CASSYSREETYNEQFF
16,.,.,TRBJ2-3,TRBV4-1,TGCGCCAGCAGCCACGGTGGTAGCCTCCTGGGGGTTACGCAGTATTTT,CASSHGGSLLGVTQYF
14,.,.,TRBJ2-7,TRBV3-1,TGTGCCAGCAGCCAATCCCGGACCCTGGACGAGCAGTACTTC,CASSQSRTLDEQYF
15,.,.,TRBJ2-1,TRBV7-2,TGTGCCAGCAGCCCCCTCATGGCTTTCAACAATGAGCAGTTCTTC,CASSPLMAFNNEQFF
18,few,TRBD1,TRBJ2-2,TRBV7-6,TGTGCCGGCAGCTTACGAAGCCGGACAGGGGTCCCCCCCGGGGAGCTGTTTTTT,CAGSLRSRTGVPPGELFF
14,.,.,TRBJ2-1,TRBV2,TGTGCCAGCGGGTTACGGGATAGGGGAGGAGAGCAGTTCTTC,CASGLRDRGGEQFF
14,few,TRBD2,TRBJ2-7,TRBV13,TGTGCCAGCACCTCTAGCAGCGGGAATCACGAGCAGTACTTC,CASTSSSGNHEQYF
16,few,TRBD1,TRBJ2-7,TRBV9,TGTGCCAGCAGCGTATGTCAGGGGGCATTATCCTACGAGCAGTACTTC,CASSVCQGALSYEQYF
15,few,.,TRBJ2-2,TRBV20-1,TGCAGTGCTAGAGCAGGGGGGGGAAACACCGGGGAGCTGTTTTTT,CSARAGGGNTGELFF
14,.,.,TRBJ1-4,TRBV11-2,TGTGTCAGCAGAACGGGGTGGCAGGGTGAAAAACTGTTTTTT,CVSRTGWQGEKLFF
14,few,TRBD1,TRBJ2-5,TRBV20-1,TGCAGTGCTAGACCCTCGACAGGGAAAATGACCCAGTACTTC,CSARPSTGKMTQYF
13,.,.,TRBJ2-3,TRBV20-1,TGCAGTGCCAACACAGACCAGGGACATACGCAGTATTTT,CSANTDQGHTQYF
15,.,.,TRBJ2-1,TRBV4-2,TGTGCCAGCAGCCAAGACGGACTCGTCTACAATGAGCAGTTCTTC,CASSQDGLVYNEQFF
14,few,TRBD1,TRBJ1-2,TRBV29-1,TGCAGCGTCGGGACAGACTTACCCCTAGGAGGCTACACCTTC,CSVGTDLPLGGYTF
14,few,.,TRBJ2-7,TRBV5-6,TGTGCCAGCAGCTTGGAGAGCCGATCCTACGAGCAGTACTTC,CASSLESRSYEQYF